The entry that follows covers one T cell receptor (beta chain) sequence. These data belong to a study of blood T cell repertoires in COVID-19. Sequenced by immunoSEQ multiplex PCR; TCRdb stores in-frame clones only, minus some. This sample has about 160,000 clones, with 82% found just once. Germline assignment: CDR1 DFQATT and CDR2 SNEGSKA (reference sequence). The V segment lost 3 bases and the J segment 7 bases; nucleotides outside the gene matches: 6. The CDR3 spans 13 residues. The clonotype comes from a woman of 80 years or more with active or convalescent COVID-19. Sequenced sample: peripheral blood. The V and J genes are TRBV20-1 and TRBJ1-2; 9 nucleotides align to TRBD1. The CDR3 here is CSASPGQGLGYTF. CDR3 bases: TGCAGTGCTAGTCCGGGACAGGGTCTTGGCTACACCTTC.